The source of this T cell receptor (beta chain) is a study of blood T cell repertoires in COVID-19 (dated by TCRdb to 2018 to 2021). Context from the whole study: Samples from collaborators originated in the United States, Italy and Spain and spanned both the acute and convalescent phases of COVID-19. The prospective study material was composed of cDNA or gDNA derived from T cells, B-cell-depleted T cells, or PBMCs. Deeply sampled blood TCRbeta repertoires from subjects exposed to, actively infected with, or recovered from COVID-19 were included in the dataset. The repertoires were released in a freely available public database intended as a resource for research on the immune response to SARS-CoV-2. The samples were drawn from the first 160 participants of the ongoing ImmuneRACE study and from over 950 subjects provided by 6 global collaborators. The sample metadata nearly always contained a de-identified subject ID, COVID-19 status, age in years and sex. Where HLA class I and class II types were available, the types were taken from metadata supplied by the sample provider, not from assay-based typing. General study outcomes and caveats: The quantity of clinical and demographic metadata differed by source and by participant and was supplied without curation.

TCRbeta CDR3 regions were amplified from genomic DNA by means of the immunoSEQ Assay, a bias-controlled multiplex PCR. The original pipeline was this. The number of nucleated cells in each sample was estimated from the amplification of reference gene primers within the assay. To quantify the absolute abundance of each unique TCRbeta CDR3 rearrangement, sequence reads were collapsed and filtered. For each sample, productive Simpson clonality was calculated as the square root of Simpson's diversity index over productive rearrangements. Not all clones reach the TCRdb copy of this immuneACCESS table, which keeps in-frame sequences only. Checked studies attribute under half of the gap to unresolved V genes and leave the rest unexplained. For V, J and clone size, that table is used; D and trimming come from the DNA. This sample comprises about 110,000 clones, 75% to 80% of them detected only once. The leading ten clones occupy under 20% of the sample.

The collaborating institutions used their own protocols to collect whole blood in K2EDTA tubes. Collaborator samples were shipped for TCRbeta analysis as frozen whole blood, isolated PBMCs, or DNA extracted from either sample type. In the germline V gene, CDR1 corresponds to SGHAT and CDR2 to FQNNGV. Including cysteine and phenylalanine, the CDR3 has 14 amino acids. Only the CDR3 region is kept as DNA, spanning 42 bases read in frame from base 1. Cut back by 0 bases and 1 base, the V and J ends lie 7 bases apart. Concerning this clone itself: The target of this receptor is not known. One base away there is no much larger clone; base qualities are not given.

This TCR was recovered from a woman of 80 years or more with active or convalescent COVID-19. The rearrangement combines TRBV11-2 with TRBJ2-7, with the D gene call left open. The sequenced sample consisted of peripheral blood. The CDR3 region reads CASSLDWRSYEQYF. The nucleotide sequence reads as follows: TGTGCCAGCAGCTTAGATTGGCGGTCCTACGAGCAGTACTTC.